This T cell receptor (beta chain) was sequenced for a study of neurological immune-mediated disorders. Findings and limits, study-wide: TCR clonal expansion peaked in HTLV-1-associated myelopathy patients and was lowest in multiple sclerosis patients.

By 5'RACE with 10-nucleotide random UMIs, the cDNA was made. TCRdb used MiXCR to reprocess the 5' RACE reads, holding one entry per CDR3 protein. The table has roughly 57,000 distinct CDR3 sequences, less than 25% seen once. As concerns this clonotype: Its antigen is currently unknown.

The CDR3 has 16 residues. Per the germline V gene, CDR1 is LNHDA and CDR2 is SQIVND (reference sequence). The V and J ends lost 3 bases and 9 bases, in that order; junction bases with no gene match: 14. As for time point: technical triplicate 2. For the unsorted libraries, 2 million PBMCs stored at -80 C served as input. The chain links TRBV19 to TRBJ2-1; 7 positions agree with TRBD2. The receptor was isolated from a man between 60 and 70 years old with HTLV-1-associated myelopathy (HAM/TSP). Source material: PBMCs. CDR3 sequence reads: CASSMRRREPGGEQFF. The CDR3, as DNA: TGTGCCAGTAGTATGCGCCGGCGGGAGCCCGGGGGTGAGCAGTTCTTC. The complete variable domain, with remaining parts taken from reference TRBV19 and TRBJ2-1, reads DGGITQSPKYLFRKEGQNVTLSCEQNLNHDAMYWYRQDPGQGLRLIYYSQIVNDFQKGDIAEGYSVSREKKESFPLTVTSAQKNPTAFYLCASSMRRREPGGEQFFGPGTRLTVL.